What follows are 24 T cell receptor beta chains derived from one specimen sequenced in a study of neurological immune-mediated disorders. TCRdb re-called the 5' RACE reads with MiXCR, one entry per CDR3 protein. The repertoire holds roughly 50,000 distinct CDR3 sequences, with roughly 17% as singletons. The sequencing input was PBMCs. Every receptor here comes from a man aged 55 to 70 in good health.

The chain combines TRBV28 with TRBJ2-5, with 9 bases matching TRBD1. Trimming at V came to 2 bases and at J to 5 bases, leaving 6 bases not matched to a gene. This CDR3 region has 15 residues. Germline V lookup: CDR1 MDHEN, CDR2 SYDVKM. The CDR3 DNA reads as TGTGCCAGCAGTTTACCGACAGGGACAGGGGAGACCCAGTACTTC. Amino acids: CASSLPTGTGETQYF.

This clonotype was recorded at least ten times. The chain employs TRBV6-6 and TRBJ1-2; a possible D gene is TRBD1 (6 bases). V lost 2 bases and J lost 7, with 14 bases in between. Germline loops: CDR1 MNHNY, CDR2 SVGAGI (reference sequence). The CDR3 totals 14 residues. CDR3 sequence: CASSYGTLNPGYTF. CDR3 coding DNA: TGTGCCAGCAGTTACGGGACACTTAATCCTGGCTACACCTTC.

This clonotype occurred many times. The gene calls are TRBV20-1 and TRBJ1-1; the D gene is possibly TRBD1 (5 bases). From germline, CDR1 is DFQATT and CDR2 SNEGSKA (reference sequence). The CDR3 extends over 15 amino acids. Trimming removed 3 bases at V and 4 bases at J, with 18 bases between. The CDR3 sequence: CSARDLGTAATEAFF. CDR3 DNA sequence: TGCAGTGCTAGGGACCTAGGGACGGCGGCCACTGAAGCTTTCTTT.

This clonotype was found many times. V and J are TRBV27 and TRBJ2-7; 7 nucleotides agree with TRBD1. Germline-derived CDR1 and CDR2 are MNHEY and SMNVEV (reference sequence). Trimming cost V 3 bases and J 5 bases; bases outside gene matches: 16. This CDR3 has 17 residues. CDR3 sequence reads: CASSFLTNRGRGHEQYF. Written as DNA, the CDR3 is TGTGCCAGCAGTTTTCTTACCAACAGGGGCCGTGGGCACGAGCAGTACTTC.

This clonotype was detected many times. The chain joins TRBV20-1 to TRBJ2-1; 7 bases map to TRBD2. CDR3 length: 11 residues. J gave up 13 bases and V 3 bases, and 6 bases lay outside the gene matches. Germline V gene data show CDR1 as DFQATT and CDR2 as SNEGSKA (reference sequence). The CDR3: CSASSGRDQFF. In DNA form, the CDR3 reads TGCAGTGCTAGCTCGGGGAGGGACCAGTTCTTC.

This clonotype was picked up many times. The chain has TRBV7-2 and TRBJ1-2; TRBD1 agrees at 9 bases. The V segment lost 5 bases and the J segment 4 bases; nucleotides outside the gene matches: 14. There are 17 residues in the CDR3. Germline V lookup: CDR1 SGHTA, CDR2 FQGNSA. CDR3 nucleotides: TGTGCCAGCAGCGCCCGGGACAGGGAAATATCGGGCTATGGCTACACCTTC. It specifies CASSARDREISGYGYTF.

This clonotype was detected many times. This rearrangement joins TRBV7-3 to TRBJ1-1; TRBD1 matches 9 bases. Trimming took 4 bases from V and 4 from J; bases not matched to a gene: 4. This CDR3 contains 14 residues. In germline, CDR1 is SGHTA, CDR2 FQGTGA. CDR3 sequence reads: CASSSDRGGTEAFF. The CDR3 region has the DNA TGTGCCAGCAGCTCGGACAGGGGCGGCACTGAAGCTTTCTTT.

This clonotype was seen many times. J is TRBJ1-1 and V is TRBV6-2 or TRBV6-3; D might be TRBD1 (5 bases). From germline, CDR1 is MNHEY and CDR2 SVGEGT. Trimming shortened V by 9 bases and J by 5 bases, and 16 bases separated the two germline ends. The CDR3 has 13 residues. CDR3 nucleotides: TGTGCCAGTTGCGGGTGGACACGAACTGAAGCTTTCTTT. This sequence encodes CASCGWTRTEAFF.

This clonotype was counted ten times or more. The rearrangement joins TRBV4-3 to TRBJ2-1; D may correspond to TRBD1 or TRBD2 (7 bases each). Germline lookup yields CDR1 LGHNA and CDR2 YSLEER. The CDR3 consists of 17 residues. Trimming shortened V by 5 bases and J by 6 bases, and 23 bases separated the two germline ends. In DNA, the CDR3 is TGCGCCAGCAGCTCAGGGGGGGTGGGGGAGGGAGGCAATGAGCAGTTCTTC. This gives the protein CASSSGGVGEGGNEQFF.

There are many counts of this clonotype. The genes are TRBV28 and TRBJ1-5; the match to TRBD1 covers 11 bases. J was trimmed by 3 bases and V by 3 bases; bases with no gene match: 7. In germline, CDR1 is MDHEN, CDR2 SYDVKM. This CDR3 is 17 amino acids long. In nucleotides, the CDR3 is TGTGCCAGCAGTTTGGACAGGGGGCGTAGGAACAATCAGCCCCAGCATTTT. This sequence encodes CASSLDRGRRNNQPQHF.

In this sample, this clonotype turned up many times. The chain is built from TRBV12-3 or TRBV12-4 and TRBJ2-7; tentatively, D is TRBD2 (6 bases). The germline V and J ends were trimmed by 4 bases and 7 bases, with 17 bases remaining between them. This CDR3 is built from 14 residues. The CDR3 here is CASSYNLAQWEQYF. The CDR3 DNA follows: TGTGCCAGCAGTTATAACCTAGCGCAGTGGGAGCAGTACTTC.

Many counts were recorded for this clonotype. The gene calls are TRBV5-1 and TRBJ2-6; 9 bases line up with TRBD1. The trim removed 4 bases at V and 0 bases at J, leaving 5 bases unmatched. Germline V lookup: CDR1 SGHRS, CDR2 YFSETQ. There are 17 residues in the CDR3. DNA of the CDR3: TGCGCCAGCAGCGGGACAGGGTCAAGCTCTGGGGCCAACGTCCTGACTTTC. Translation gives CASSGTGSSSGANVLTF.

This clonotype showed up many times. At one end the junction does not follow the germline gene, possibly because of a read error. The V call is TRBV7-2, the J call TRBJ1-4; 7 bases match TRBD1. CDR3 length equals 14 residues. From germline, CDR1 is SGHTA and CDR2 FQGNSA. CDR3 coding DNA: TGTGCCAGCAGCTTGCAGACAGGGAATGGAAAACTGTTTTTT. It translates to CASSLQTGNGKLFF.

As concerns this clonotype: Possible read error: a much larger clone is one base away. V usage is TRBV7-2 and J usage is TRBJ2-4; D is unresolved. Germline V gives CDR1 SGHTA, CDR2 FQGNSA. The CDR3 runs 11 residues. The CDR3 loop reads CANSSQNIQYF. The CDR3 DNA reads TGTGCCAACAGCTCCCAAAACATTCAGTACTTC.

This clonotype was seen many times. This chain connects TRBV5-1 to TRBJ1-2, with D possibly being TRBD1 (6 bases). V was trimmed by 0 bases and J by 4 bases, leaving 10 bases between them. Germline loops: CDR1 SGHRS, CDR2 YFSETQ. This CDR3 region has 14 residues. Written as DNA, the CDR3 is TGCGCCAGCAGCTTGGGGACAGCCGGCTATGGCTACACCTTC. The encoded protein is CASSLGTAGYGYTF.

This clonotype has a count of ten or more. CDR3 loop: CIGQLSSYNEQFF. The CDR3 DNA is TGCATCGGGCAGTTGAGCTCCTACAATGAGCAGTTCTTC. V is TRBV29-1 and J is TRBJ2-1, with D unclear. CDR3 length: 13 amino acids. Germline V gene sequence: CDR1 SQVTM, CDR2 ANQGSEA.

As regards this clonotype: Here the CDR3 omits its conserved ending phenylalanine or tryptophan, so a read error is the likely source. The chain combines TRBV20-1 with TRBJ2-1, with D hard to call. CDR1 is DFQATT, CDR2 SNEGSKA, per germline (reference sequence). With 6 bases removed from V and 7 bases from J, the gap between germline ends came to 10 bases. The CDR3 sequence is 11 residues long. The CDR3 region has the DNA TGCAGTGCCACCCAGAATAATGAGCAGTTCTCT. Translation gives CSATQNNEQFS.

In its sample, this clonotype was seen many times. The chain is built from TRBV5-1 and TRBJ2-1; TRBD1 matches 8 bases. Germline V CDR1 and CDR2: SGHRS, YFSETQ. J was trimmed by 8 bases and V by 0 bases; bases with no gene match: 16. The CDR3 contains 18 residues. CDR3 nucleotide sequence: TGCGCCAGCAGCTTGGAGGGCCCCGGGCAGGGGGCGAAAGATGAGCAGTTCTTC. As protein: CASSLEGPGQGAKDEQFF.

This clonotype was counted many times. The J gene is TRBJ2-7, the V gene TRBV12-3 or TRBV12-4; 10 bases match TRBD2. The CDR3 has 15 residues. Trimming removed 0 bases from V and 5 bases from J; junction bases left unmatched: 4. The CDR3 spells CASSLAWTSGDEQYF. The CDR3, as DNA: TGTGCCAGCAGTTTAGCGTGGACTAGCGGAGACGAGCAGTACTTC.

This clonotype occurred many times. V usage is TRBV5-1 and J usage is TRBJ2-5, with 8 nucleotides matching TRBD2. J was trimmed by 4 bases and V by 4 bases; bases with no gene match: 18. The CDR3 contains 18 residues. Germline CDR1 SGHRS, CDR2 YFSETQ. The CDR3, as DNA: TGCGCCAGCAGCCCAATCCTAGCGGGCGGGGGATTTCTAGAGACCCAGTACTTC. As protein: CASSPILAGGGFLETQYF.

The chain uses TRBV6-1 and TRBJ2-2; D may be TRBD1 (6 bases). V gave up 10 bases and J gave up 6 bases, with 18 bases separating them. Germline values: CDR1 MNHNS, CDR2 SASEGT. The CDR3 contains 14 residues. The DNA for the CDR3 is TGTGCCACCACCCTTACAGGGACACCCGGGGAGCTGTTTTTT. Amino acids: CATTLTGTPGELFF.

This clonotype was detected many times. V usage is TRBV28 and J usage is TRBJ2-1; TRBD1 agrees at 9 bases. The junction had 8 bases not matched to a gene; V was cut back by 6 bases and J by 5 bases. CDR3 length: 15 residues. Looked up from germline, CDR1 is MDHEN and CDR2 is SYDVKM. The CDR3 DNA reads as TGTGCCAGCAGAAAGACAGGGGGAGGGAACAATGAGCAGTTCTTC. Amino acids: CASRKTGGGNNEQFF.

There are many counts of this clonotype. The V gene is TRBV5-1, the J gene TRBJ2-1; 14 nucleotides line up with TRBD2. Germline assignment: CDR1 SGHRS and CDR2 YFSETQ. The CDR3 runs to 19 residues. V was pared by 4 bases and J by 3 bases, with 12 bases of the junction left unmatched. The CDR3 nucleotides read TGCGCCAGCAGCCCTGGACTAGCGGGAGGACTGCTACGCTACAATGAGCAGTTCTTC. Amino acids: CASSPGLAGGLLRYNEQFF.

This clonotype was found a few times. This sequence joins TRBV9 and TRBJ2-2; D unclear. This CDR3 is built from 15 residues. Germline loops: CDR1 SGDLS, CDR2 YYNGEE. The V end lost 0 bases, the J end lost 7 bases, and 13 bases lay between the germline ends. The CDR3 reads CASSVDGGAFGELFF. The CDR3 DNA is TGTGCCAGCAGCGTAGATGGTGGAGCGTTCGGGGAGCTGTTTTTT.